This T cell receptor beta chain was observed in a study of OX40 agonist ivuxolimab in advanced cancers. The CDR3 has 17 residues. The germline V gene has CDR1 SGHRS and CDR2 YFSETQ. The V gene end was trimmed by 0 bases and the J gene end by 0 bases; junction bases not matched to a gene: 6. This table comes from immunoSEQ multiplex PCR, and its TCRdb copy is limited to in-frame clones, with some not included. The sample carries some 58,000 clones, about nine tenths recorded once. Sequences were derived from CD4+ or CD8+ T cells sorted from blood, sampled in a trial of the OX40 agonist ivuxolimab. This TCR was sampled from an adult with an advanced solid tumor such as melanoma, head and neck, liver or kidney cancer. The gene calls are TRBV5-1 and TRBJ1-3; 7 bases match TRBD1. The CDR3 loop reads CASSLGPPGGSGNTIYF. CDR3 DNA: TGCGCCAGCAGCTTGGGCCCCCCAGGGGGCTCTGGAAACACCATATATTTT.